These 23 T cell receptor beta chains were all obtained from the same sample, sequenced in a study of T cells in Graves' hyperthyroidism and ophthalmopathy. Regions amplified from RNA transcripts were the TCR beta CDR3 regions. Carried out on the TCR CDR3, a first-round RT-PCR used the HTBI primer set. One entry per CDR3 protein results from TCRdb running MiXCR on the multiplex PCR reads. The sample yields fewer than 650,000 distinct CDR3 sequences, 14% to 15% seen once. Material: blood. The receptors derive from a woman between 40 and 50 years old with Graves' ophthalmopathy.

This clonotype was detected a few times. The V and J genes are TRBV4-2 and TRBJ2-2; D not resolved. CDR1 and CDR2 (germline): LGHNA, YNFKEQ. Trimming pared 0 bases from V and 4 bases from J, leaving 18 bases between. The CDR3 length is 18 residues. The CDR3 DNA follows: TGTGCCAGCAGCCAAGATTCGGTCGCTAGTTTTAGCACCGGGGAGCTGTTTTTT. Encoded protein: CASSQDSVASFSTGELFF.

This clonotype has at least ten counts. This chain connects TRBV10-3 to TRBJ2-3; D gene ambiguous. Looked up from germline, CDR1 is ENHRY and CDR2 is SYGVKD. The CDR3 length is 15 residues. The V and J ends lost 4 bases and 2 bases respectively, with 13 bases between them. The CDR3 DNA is TGTGCCATCAGTGCTGATGGGGAACCCACAGATACGCAGTATTTT. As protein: CAISADGEPTDTQYF.

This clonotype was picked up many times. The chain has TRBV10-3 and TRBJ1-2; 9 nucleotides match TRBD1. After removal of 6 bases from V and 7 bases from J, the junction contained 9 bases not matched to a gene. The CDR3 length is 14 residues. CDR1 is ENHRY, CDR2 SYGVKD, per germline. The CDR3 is CAISQQTGGFGYTF. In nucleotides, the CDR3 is TGTGCCATCAGCCAACAAACAGGGGGCTTTGGCTACACCTTC.

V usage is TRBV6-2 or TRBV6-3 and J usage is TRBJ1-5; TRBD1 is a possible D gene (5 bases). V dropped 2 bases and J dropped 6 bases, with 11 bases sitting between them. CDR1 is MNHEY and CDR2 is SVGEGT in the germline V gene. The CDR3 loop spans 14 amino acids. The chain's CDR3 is CASSYQGGSQPQHF. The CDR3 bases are TGTGCCAGCAGTTACCAGGGCGGGAGTCAGCCCCAGCATTTT.

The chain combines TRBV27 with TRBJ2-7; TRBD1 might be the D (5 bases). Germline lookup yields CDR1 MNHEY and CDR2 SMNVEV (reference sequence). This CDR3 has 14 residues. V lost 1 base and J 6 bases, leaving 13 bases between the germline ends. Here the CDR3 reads CASSLLGQLSEQYF. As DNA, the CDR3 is TGTGCCAGCAGTTTATTGGGGCAGCTTAGCGAGCAGTACTTC.

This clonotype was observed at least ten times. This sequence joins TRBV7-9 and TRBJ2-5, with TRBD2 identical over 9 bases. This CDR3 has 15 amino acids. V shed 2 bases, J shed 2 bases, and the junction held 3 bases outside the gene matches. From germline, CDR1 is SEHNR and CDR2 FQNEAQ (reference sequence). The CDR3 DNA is TGTGCCAGCAGCTTATTTAGCGGGGGTCAAGAGACCCAGTACTTC. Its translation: CASSLFSGGQETQYF.

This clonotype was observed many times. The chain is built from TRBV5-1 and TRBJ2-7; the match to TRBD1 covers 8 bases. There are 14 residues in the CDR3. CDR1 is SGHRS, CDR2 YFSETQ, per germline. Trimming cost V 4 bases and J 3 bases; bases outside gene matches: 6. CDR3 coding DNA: TGCGCCAGCAGCCTGGGACAGGAGGGCTACGAGCAGTACTTC. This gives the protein CASSLGQEGYEQYF.

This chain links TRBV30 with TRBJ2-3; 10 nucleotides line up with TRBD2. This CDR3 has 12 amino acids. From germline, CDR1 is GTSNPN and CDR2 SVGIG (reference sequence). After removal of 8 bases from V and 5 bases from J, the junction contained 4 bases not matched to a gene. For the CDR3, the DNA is TGTGCCGGAGCGGGAGGGGAAGATACGCAGTATTTT. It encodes CAGAGGEDTQYF.

CDR3: CASGPPDREVETQYF. The CDR3 DNA follows: TGTGCTAGTGGTCCCCCGGACAGGGAAGTAGAGACCCAGTACTTC. The rearrangement links TRBV12-5 to TRBJ2-5, with 8 positions matching TRBD1. The germline CDR1 and CDR2 sequences are LGHNT and FRNRAP. With V trimmed by 5 bases and J by 4 bases, 9 bases remained unmatched. This CDR3 is 15 amino acids long.

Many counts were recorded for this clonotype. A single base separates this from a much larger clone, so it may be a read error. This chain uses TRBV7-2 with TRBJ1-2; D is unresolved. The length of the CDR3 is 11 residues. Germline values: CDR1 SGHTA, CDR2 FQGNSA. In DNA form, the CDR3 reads TGTGCCAACAGCTCCTTTCATGGCTACACCTTC. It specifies CANSSFHGYTF.

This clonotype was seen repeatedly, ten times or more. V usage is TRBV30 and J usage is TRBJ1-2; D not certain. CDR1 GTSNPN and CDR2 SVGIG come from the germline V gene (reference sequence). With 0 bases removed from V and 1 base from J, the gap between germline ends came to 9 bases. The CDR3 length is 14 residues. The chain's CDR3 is CAWSVPGFNYGYTF. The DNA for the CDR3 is TGTGCCTGGAGTGTCCCCGGGTTTAACTATGGCTACACCTTC.

As DNA, the CDR3 is TGTGCCAGCAGTGCATCTGAGATGGTCCAGTACTTC. It specifies CASSASEMVQYF. This rearrangement joins TRBV28 to TRBJ2-5, with no clear D. Germline V lookup: CDR1 MDHEN, CDR2 SYDVKM. Trimming stripped 5 bases from V and 10 bases from J, with 14 bases between. The CDR3 extends over 12 amino acids.

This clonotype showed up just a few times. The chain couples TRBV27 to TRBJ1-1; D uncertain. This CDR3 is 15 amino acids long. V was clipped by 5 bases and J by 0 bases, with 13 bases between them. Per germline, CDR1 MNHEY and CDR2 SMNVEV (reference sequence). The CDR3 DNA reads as TGTGCCAGCAGTCCAATTATAGACATGAACACTGAAGCTTTCTTT. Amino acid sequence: CASSPIIDMNTEAFF.

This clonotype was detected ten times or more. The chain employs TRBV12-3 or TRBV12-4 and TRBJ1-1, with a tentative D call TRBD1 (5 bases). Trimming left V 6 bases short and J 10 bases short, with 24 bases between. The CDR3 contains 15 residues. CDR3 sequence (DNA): TGTGCCAGCAGGATCAATCGCGAGGGGAATGGAGCAGCTTTCTTT. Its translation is CASRINREGNGAAFF.

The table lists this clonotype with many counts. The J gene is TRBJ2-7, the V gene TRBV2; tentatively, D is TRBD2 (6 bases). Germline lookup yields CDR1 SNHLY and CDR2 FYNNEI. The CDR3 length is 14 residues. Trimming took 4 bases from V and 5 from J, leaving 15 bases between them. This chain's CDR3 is CASSAGLGSHEQYF. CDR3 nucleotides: TGTGCCAGCAGTGCGGGACTCGGTTCCCACGAGCAGTACTTC.

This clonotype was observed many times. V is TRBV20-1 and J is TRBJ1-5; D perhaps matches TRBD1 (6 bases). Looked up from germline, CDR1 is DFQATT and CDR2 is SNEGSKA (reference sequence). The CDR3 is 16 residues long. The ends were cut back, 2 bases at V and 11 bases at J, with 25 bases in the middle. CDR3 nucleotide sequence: TGCAGTGCTAGAAGTGGGCAGGGGTTGCGGGAGGACACCCAGCATTTT. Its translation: CSARSGQGLREDTQHF.

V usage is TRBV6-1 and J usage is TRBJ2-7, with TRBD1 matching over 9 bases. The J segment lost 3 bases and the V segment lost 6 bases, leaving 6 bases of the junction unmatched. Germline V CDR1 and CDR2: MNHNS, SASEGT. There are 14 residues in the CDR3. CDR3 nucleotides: TGTGCCAGCAGCCGACAGGGGGAAATCTACGAGCAGTACTTC. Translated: CASSRQGEIYEQYF.

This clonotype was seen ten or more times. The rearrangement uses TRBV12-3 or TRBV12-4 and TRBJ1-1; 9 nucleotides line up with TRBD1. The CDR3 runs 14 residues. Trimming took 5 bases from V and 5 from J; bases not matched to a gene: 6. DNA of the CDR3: TGTGCCAGCAGTAAGGGACAGGGTGCAACTGAAGCTTTCTTT. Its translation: CASSKGQGATEAFF.

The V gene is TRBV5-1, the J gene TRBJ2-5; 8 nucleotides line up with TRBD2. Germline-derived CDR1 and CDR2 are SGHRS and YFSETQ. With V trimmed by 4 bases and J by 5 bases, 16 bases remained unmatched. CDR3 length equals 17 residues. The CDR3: CASSDVRGGPTGETQYF. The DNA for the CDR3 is TGCGCCAGCAGCGATGTTCGGGGGGGTCCCACCGGGGAGACCCAGTACTTC.

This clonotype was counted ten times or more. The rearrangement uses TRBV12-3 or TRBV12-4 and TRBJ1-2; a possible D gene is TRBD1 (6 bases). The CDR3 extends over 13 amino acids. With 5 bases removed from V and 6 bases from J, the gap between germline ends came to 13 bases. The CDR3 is CASSLSGDHGYTF. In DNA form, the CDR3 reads TGTGCCAGCAGTCTTTCAGGGGATCATGGCTACACCTTC.

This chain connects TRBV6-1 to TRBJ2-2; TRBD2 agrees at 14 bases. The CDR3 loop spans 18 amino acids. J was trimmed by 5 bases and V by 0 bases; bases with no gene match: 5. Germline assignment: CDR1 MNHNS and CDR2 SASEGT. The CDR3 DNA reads TGTGCCAGCAGTGAAGCGGGACTAGCGGGAGATGGTACCGGGGAGCTGTTTTTT. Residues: CASSEAGLAGDGTGELFF.

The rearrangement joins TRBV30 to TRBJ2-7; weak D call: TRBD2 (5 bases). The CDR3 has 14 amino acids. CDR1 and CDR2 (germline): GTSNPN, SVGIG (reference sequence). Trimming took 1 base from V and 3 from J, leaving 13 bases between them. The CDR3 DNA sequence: TGTGCCTGGAGTGCAGAGGGCCCCAGCTACGAGCAGTACTTC. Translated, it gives CAWSAEGPSYEQYF.

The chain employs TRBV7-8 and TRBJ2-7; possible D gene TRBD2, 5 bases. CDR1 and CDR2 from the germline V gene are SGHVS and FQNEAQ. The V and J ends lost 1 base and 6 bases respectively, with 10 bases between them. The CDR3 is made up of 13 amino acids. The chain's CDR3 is CASSLVQAGEQYF. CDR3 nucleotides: TGTGCCAGCAGCTTAGTCCAGGCGGGCGAGCAGTACTTC.